The clone carrying this T cell receptor beta chain was observed a few times. PCR was performed using 60 Vbeta and 13 Jbeta primers. Using immunoSEQ multiplex PCR, the repertoire was profiled, and TCRdb retains in-frame clones only, with some absent. The sample has approximately 150,000 clones; roughly 10% are singletons. The record originates from a study of cytomegalovirus exposure and HLA in healthy donors. The V gene's germline CDR1 is SEHNR and CDR2 FQNEAQ (reference sequence). Trimming at V came to 5 bases and at J to 6 bases, leaving 4 bases not matched to a gene. CDR3 length: 14 amino acids. The sequencing sample was made of PBMCs. This clonotype was sampled from a male donor in good health and CMV-seronegative. V usage is TRBV7-9 and J usage is TRBJ1-2; 12 nucleotides agree with TRBD1. CDR3 sequence: CASSPGTGGDGYTF. The DNA for the CDR3 is TGTGCCAGCAGCCCTGGGACAGGGGGCGATGGCTACACCTTC.